One sample yielded the 8 T cell receptor beta chains listed below, sequenced in a study of blood T cell repertoires in COVID-19. Sequenced by immunoSEQ multiplex PCR; TCRdb stores in-frame clones only, minus some. The sample has about 87,000 clones; around 85% are singletons. Specimen: peripheral blood. These receptors were collected from an elderly woman with COVID-19, enrolled during active disease.

V is TRBV28 and J is TRBJ1-1, with 8 bases lining up with TRBD1. Trimming took 4 bases from V and 5 from J; bases not matched to a gene: 6. CDR1 and CDR2 (germline): MDHEN, SYDVKM. This CDR3 is built from 14 residues. The CDR3 coding sequence is TGTGCCAGCAGTTATGGACAGGGTTGGACTGAAGCTTTCTTT. Amino acids: CASSYGQGWTEAFF.

This chain joins TRBV30 and TRBJ2-5, with 8 positions matching TRBD2. The CDR3 consists of 14 residues. Germline CDR1 GTSNPN, CDR2 SVGIG (reference sequence). V was pared by 3 bases and J by 7 bases, with 10 bases of the junction left unmatched. In nucleotides, the CDR3 is TGTGCCTGGAGCGCCTTCGCGGGGGGTGTGACCCAGTACTTC. Its translation is CAWSAFAGGVTQYF.

V is TRBV27 and J is TRBJ2-2; the D gene is possibly TRBD1 (6 bases). The germline CDR1 and CDR2 sequences are MNHEY and SMNVEV (reference sequence). This CDR3 spans 14 amino acids. V was clipped by 3 bases and J by 5 bases, with 10 bases between them. The CDR3 here is CASSFWDTTGELFF. The CDR3 coding sequence is TGTGCCAGCAGTTTTTGGGACACTACCGGGGAGCTGTTTTTT.

The chain links TRBV7-2 to TRBJ1-2; D is perhaps TRBD1 (6 bases). Looked up from germline, CDR1 is SGHTA and CDR2 is FQGNSA. The V gene lost 5 bases and the J gene lost 1 base, with 14 bases spanning the gap. The CDR3 length is 15 residues. The CDR3 bases are TGTGCCAGCAGCAGTGGCGGACAGATTAACTATGGCTACACCTTC. This translates into CASSSGGQINYGYTF.

This rearrangement joins TRBV5-1 to TRBJ1-1, with 7 bases fitting TRBD1. The junction had 4 bases not matched to a gene; V was cut back by 2 bases and J by 3 bases. Germline CDR1 SGHRS, CDR2 YFSETQ. The CDR3 is 14 residues long. The CDR3 DNA reads as TGCGCCAGCAGCTTAGTCAGGGGGGACACTGAAGCTTTCTTT. Its translation is CASSLVRGDTEAFF.

V gene TRBV23-1 combines with J gene TRBJ1-1; 8 nucleotides agree with TRBD1. TRBV23-1 has ORF status, its function being uncertain. The CDR3 length is 12 residues. V lost 0 bases, J lost 10 bases, and 1 base stayed unmatched. The CDR3 protein is CASSQSDRAAFF. The CDR3 DNA is TGCGCCAGCAGTCAATCGGACAGGGCAGCTTTCTTT.

The rearrangement links TRBV7-2 to TRBJ2-2; possible D gene TRBD2, 5 bases. CDR1 SGHTA and CDR2 FQGNSA come from the germline V gene. This CDR3 has 15 amino acids. The ends were cut back, 3 bases at V and 1 base at J, with 9 bases in the middle. The CDR3 loop reads CASSLIGMNTGELFF. The CDR3 nucleotides read TGTGCCAGCAGCTTGATCGGGATGAACACCGGGGAGCTGTTTTTT.

This clone was recorded only once. The chain is built from TRBV19 and TRBJ1-1; D might be TRBD1 (6 bases). The CDR3 runs to 13 residues. V was clipped by 6 bases and J by 1 base, with 9 bases between them. Germline lookup yields CDR1 LNHDA and CDR2 SQIVND (reference sequence). CDR3 in amino acids: CASRLQGNTEAFF. CDR3 DNA: TGTGCCAGTAGGTTACAGGGGAACACTGAAGCTTTCTTT.